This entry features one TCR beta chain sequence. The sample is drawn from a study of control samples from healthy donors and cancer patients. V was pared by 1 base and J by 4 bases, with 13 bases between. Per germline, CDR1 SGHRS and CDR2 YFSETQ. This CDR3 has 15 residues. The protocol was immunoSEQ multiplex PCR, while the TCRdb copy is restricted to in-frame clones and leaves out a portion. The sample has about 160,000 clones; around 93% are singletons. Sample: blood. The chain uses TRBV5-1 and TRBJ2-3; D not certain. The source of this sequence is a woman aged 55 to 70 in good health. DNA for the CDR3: TGCGCCAGCAGCTTGATACTCTCCTCCCCAGATACGCAGTATTTT. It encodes CASSLILSSPDTQYF.